Listed here are 28 T cell receptor beta chains from one sample, sequenced in a study of cytomegalovirus exposure and HLA in healthy donors. Vbeta (60) and Jbeta (13) primers were used in the PCR. Assay: immunoSEQ multiplex PCR; the TCRdb copy retains only in-frame clones and omits some. The table lists approximately 130,000 clones, about 69% of them singletons, with approximately 3.1% in the top ten. The sample taken for sequencing was PBMCs. Receptors were obtained from a man aged 25-45 years in good health and CMV-seronegative.

This chain joins TRBV7-2 and TRBJ1-1; D is possibly TRBD1 (6 bases). Deletions cut 6 bases from V and 11 bases from J, with 22 bases between. The germline gives CDR1 SGHTA, CDR2 FQGNSA. There are 14 residues in the CDR3. The CDR3 reads CASSLYMDSPYAFF. CDR3 in DNA: TGTGCCAGCAGTCTCTATATGGACAGCCCTTATGCTTTCTTT. Combining the CDR3 with reference TRBV7-2 and TRBJ1-1 gives the whole variable domain GAGVSQSPSNKVTEKGKDVELRCDPISGHTALYWYRQSLGQGLEFLIYFQGNSAPDKSGLPSDRFSAERTGGSVSTLTIQRTQQEDSAVYLCASSLYMDSPYAFFGQGTRLTVV.

The chain has TRBV7-3 and TRBJ2-1, with 12 bases fitting TRBD2. The CDR3 consists of 15 residues. Germline V lookup: CDR1 SGHTA, CDR2 FQGTGA. Losses at the gene ends were 7 bases for V and 8 bases for J; bases not matched to a gene: 9. CDR3 coding DNA: TGTGCCAGCACTATACTAGCGGGGGGCCAAGATGAGCAGTTCTTC. This sequence encodes CASTILAGGQDEQFF.

The rearrangement uses TRBV27 and TRBJ2-1, with 11 bases aligning to TRBD2. The CDR3 contains 14 residues. The V segment lost 4 bases and the J segment 6 bases; nucleotides outside the gene matches: 2. Germline V gives CDR1 MNHEY, CDR2 SMNVEV (reference sequence). This CDR3 reads CASSSGLAVNEQFF. The CDR3 DNA reads as TGTGCCAGCAGTTCGGGACTAGCGGTCAATGAGCAGTTCTTC.

The chain couples TRBV4-1 to TRBJ2-7; D is possibly TRBD1 (8 bases). This CDR3 spans 16 amino acids. V was shortened by 3 bases and J by 3 bases, with 18 bases between the two germline ends. CDR1 is MGHRA, CDR2 YSYEKL, per germline. The CDR3 here is CASSHNEQGGIYEQYF. CDR3 DNA sequence: TGCGCCAGCAGCCATAACGAACAGGGGGGGATCTACGAGCAGTACTTC.

The chain is built from TRBV5-1 and TRBJ1-1; the match to TRBD1 covers 8 bases. V lost 3 bases, J lost 8 bases, and 9 bases stayed unmatched. This CDR3 spans 14 amino acids. Germline-derived CDR1 and CDR2 are SGHRS and YFSETQ. The CDR3 loop reads CASSSDRGRSEAFF. CDR3 sequence (DNA): TGCGCCAGCAGCTCAGACAGGGGACGCTCCGAAGCTTTCTTT.

The chain links TRBV19 to TRBJ1-1; TRBD1 matches at 9 bases. After removal of 6 bases from V and 0 bases from J, the junction contained 2 bases not matched to a gene. Germline V gene data show CDR1 as LNHDA and CDR2 as SQIVND (reference sequence). This CDR3 is built from 14 residues. CDR3 coding DNA: TGTGCCAGTAGCAGGACAGGGGTGAACACTGAAGCTTTCTTT. This sequence encodes CASSRTGVNTEAFF.

The DNA for the CDR3 is TGCGCCAGCAGCCAAGACGAGACAGGGTCCCTCCAGTACTTC. This sequence encodes CASSQDETGSLQYF. The V call is TRBV4-1, the J call TRBJ2-7, with TRBD1 matching 7 bases. Germline values: CDR1 MGHRA, CDR2 YSYEKL. Trimming removed 0 bases from V and 10 bases from J; junction bases left unmatched: 9. The CDR3 has 14 amino acids.

This chain connects TRBV5-6 to TRBJ1-2; TRBD1 matches 8 bases. V was clipped by 4 bases and J by 4 bases; unmatched bases: 6. Germline values: CDR1 SGHDT, CDR2 YYEEEE. The CDR3 runs to 14 residues. For the CDR3, the DNA is TGTGCCAGCAGCCAGGGACAGGTGACCTATGGCTACACCTTC. Its protein product is CASSQGQVTYGYTF.

This clone was seen more than once but under ten times. The V call is TRBV2, the J call TRBJ2-6; D gene uncertain. The CDR3 totals 15 residues. Per the germline V gene, CDR1 is SNHLY and CDR2 is FYNNEI. V lost 1 base and J 2 bases, leaving 6 bases between the germline ends. CDR3 loop: CASSEGTTGANVLTF. In DNA form, the CDR3 reads TGTGCCAGCAGTGAAGGCACTACTGGGGCCAACGTCCTGACTTTC.

The V and J genes are TRBV7-2 and TRBJ2-5, with D maybe TRBD1 (6 bases). The CDR3 runs to 13 residues. The ends were cut back, 5 bases at V and 6 bases at J, with 13 bases in the middle. The germline V gene has CDR1 SGHTA and CDR2 FQGNSA. DNA of the CDR3: TGTGCCAGCAGCACACAGGGTGGGCAGACCCAGTACTTC. It encodes CASSTQGGQTQYF.

This clone was counted between two and nine times. The J gene is TRBJ1-1, the V gene TRBV7-2, with 8 bases aligning to TRBD1. J gave up 3 bases and V 5 bases, and 2 bases lay outside the gene matches. The CDR3 runs 13 residues. The germline CDR1 and CDR2 sequences are SGHTA and FQGNSA. The CDR3 spells CASSPQGDTEAFF. Written as DNA, the CDR3 is TGTGCCAGCAGCCCACAGGGGGACACTGAAGCTTTCTTT.

This chain connects TRBV30 to TRBJ2-1, with 12 bases identical to TRBD2. CDR3 length: 15 residues. Looked up from germline, CDR1 is GTSNPN and CDR2 is SVGIG (reference sequence). V gave up 1 base and J gave up 7 bases; unmatched junction bases: 5. CDR3 coding DNA: TGTGCCTGGAGTGCTGGACTAGCGGGACCTAATGAGCAGTTCTTC. Its protein product is CAWSAGLAGPNEQFF.

The rearrangement uses TRBV28 and TRBJ2-3; 9 nucleotides agree with TRBD2. The CDR3 extends over 14 amino acids. Germline CDR1 reads MDHEN; CDR2 reads SYDVKM. The J segment lost 3 bases and the V segment lost 2 bases, leaving 0 bases of the junction unmatched. The CDR3 nucleotides are TGTGCCAGCAGTTTAGCGGGGGGGACAGATACGCAGTATTTT. As protein: CASSLAGGTDTQYF.

J is TRBJ2-5 and V is TRBV25-1; perhaps TRBD1 as D (6 bases). Germline V gene lookup returns CDR1 MGHDK and CDR2 SYGVNS. The CDR3 sequence is 16 residues long. The V end lost 3 bases, the J end lost 2 bases, and 16 bases lay between the germline ends. The CDR3 region has the DNA TGTGCCAGCAGTGAGAGGACAGATACCCTACAAGAGACCCAGTACTTC. This translates into CASSERTDTLQETQYF.

This clone was observed a single time. This sequence joins TRBV9 and TRBJ2-7, with a tentative D call TRBD2 (6 bases). The CDR3 loop spans 15 amino acids. CDR1 is SGDLS, CDR2 YYNGEE, per germline. The germline V and J ends were trimmed by 0 bases and 2 bases, with 12 bases remaining between them. CDR3 sequence: CASSVGLASTYEQYF. The CDR3 DNA sequence: TGTGCCAGCAGCGTAGGGCTAGCGAGCACCTACGAGCAGTACTTC.

The chain combines TRBV28 with TRBJ1-1; D perhaps matches TRBD1 (6 bases). This CDR3 region has 16 residues. The germline V gene has CDR1 MDHEN and CDR2 SYDVKM. The V end was cut by 4 bases, the J end by 5 bases, with 20 bases between. The CDR3 sequence is CASSSTEGGGYTEAFF. Written as DNA, the CDR3 is TGTGCCAGCAGTTCGACCGAGGGTGGGGGCTATACTGAAGCTTTCTTT.

The chain joins TRBV7-2 to TRBJ2-2; 11 bases map to TRBD2. In germline, CDR1 is SGHTA, CDR2 FQGNSA. V lost 5 bases, J lost 6 bases, and 8 bases stayed unmatched. This CDR3 has 16 amino acids. CDR3 sequence (DNA): TGTGCCAGCAGCGCTCAACTAGCGGGAGTGGCCGGGGAGCTGTTTTTT. The encoded protein is CASSAQLAGVAGELFF.

The chain joins TRBV5-1 to TRBJ2-5, with 7 bases identical to TRBD2. There are 14 residues in the CDR3. The trim removed 4 bases at V and 1 base at J, leaving 4 bases unmatched. CDR1 is SGHRS and CDR2 is YFSETQ in the germline V gene. The DNA for the CDR3 is TGCGCCAGCAGCAATCCTAGCGGCCAAGAGACCCAGTACTTC. This codes for CASSNPSGQETQYF.

The J gene is TRBJ1-1, the V gene TRBV6-1, with 7 bases lining up with TRBD1. Germline V lookup: CDR1 MNHNS, CDR2 SASEGT. This CDR3 is built from 15 residues. The ends lost 5 bases at V and 4 bases at J; junction bases unmatched: 10. CDR3 in amino acids: CASSKRQGEGTEAFF. The CDR3 coding sequence is TGTGCCAGCAGTAAACGACAGGGTGAGGGCACTGAAGCTTTCTTT.

The chain employs TRBV6-6 and TRBJ1-5; 9 positions agree with TRBD1. This CDR3 comprises 16 residues. Germline V lookup: CDR1 MNHNY, CDR2 SVGAGI (reference sequence). V shed 2 bases and J 5 bases; nucleotides not matched to a gene: 7. In nucleotides, the CDR3 is TGTGCCAGCAGTTACGCGGGACAGGGAGGGGATCAGCCCCAGCATTTT. Translating it yields CASSYAGQGGDQPQHF.

The table lists this clone with a count of one. Here the CDR3 reads CASRAGQILEETQYF. The CDR3 bases are TGTGCCAGCAGGGCGGGACAGATTCTGGAAGAGACCCAGTACTTC. The rearrangement joins TRBV7-2 to TRBJ2-5, with D maybe TRBD1 (7 bases). Trimming cost V 6 bases and J 3 bases, with 17 bases left between them. Germline assignment: CDR1 SGHTA and CDR2 FQGNSA. The CDR3 is 15 amino acids.

This chain uses TRBV7-6 with TRBJ2-3, with D possibly matching TRBD2 (6 bases). Germline CDR1 SGHVS, CDR2 FNYEAQ. The CDR3 consists of 15 residues. The V and J ends lost 0 bases and 11 bases respectively, with 18 bases between them. CDR3 sequence: CASSLAPRASEGQYF. The CDR3 bases are TGTGCCAGCAGCTTAGCGCCGCGGGCCTCGGAGGGGCAGTATTTT.

The chain carries TRBV28 and TRBJ2-7; 9 bases line up with TRBD1. The CDR3 is 14 residues long. After removal of 5 bases from V and 5 bases from J, the junction contained 7 bases not matched to a gene. Germline CDR1 is MDHEN and CDR2 is SYDVKM. The CDR3 region is CASSPRDRVNEQYF. DNA of the CDR3: TGTGCCAGCAGTCCAAGGGACAGGGTCAACGAGCAGTACTTC.

This chain connects TRBV29-1 to TRBJ1-2, with 7 positions matching TRBD1. V gave up 3 bases and J gave up 3 bases; unmatched junction bases: 19. In germline, CDR1 is SQVTM, CDR2 ANQGSEA. This CDR3 region has 18 residues. CDR3 DNA sequence: TGCAGCGTTGATGAGCGGAGCGAGGGGACAGCCTTAGACTATGGCTACACCTTC. This gives the protein CSVDERSEGTALDYGYTF.

The chain couples TRBV7-9 to TRBJ1-1; possible D gene TRBD1, 6 bases. CDR3 length: 14 amino acids. The V end lost 1 base, the J end lost 6 bases, and 12 bases lay between the germline ends. Germline V gene sequence: CDR1 SEHNR, CDR2 FQNEAQ (reference sequence). The CDR3 sequence is CASSLVGAGAEAFF. DNA of the CDR3: TGTGCCAGCAGCTTAGTAGGGGCAGGGGCTGAAGCTTTCTTT.

Here the CDR3 reads CASSEPGQGTGEQYF. CDR3 bases: TGTGCCAGCAGTGAGCCCGGACAGGGGACGGGCGAGCAGTACTTC. The chain links TRBV6-1 to TRBJ2-7, with 9 nucleotides matching TRBD1. Germline V lookup: CDR1 MNHNS, CDR2 SASEGT. Trimming cost V 3 bases and J 6 bases; bases outside gene matches: 9. The CDR3 length is 15 residues.

The gene calls are TRBV29-1 and TRBJ1-1, with D unclear. Trimming took off 4 bases at V and 5 bases at J, with 17 bases between the two ends. This CDR3 spans 14 amino acids. Germline assignment: CDR1 SQVTM and CDR2 ANQGSEA. The CDR3: CSVVPALTGTEAFF. The CDR3 DNA follows: TGCAGCGTTGTCCCCGCTCTCACGGGAACTGAAGCTTTCTTT.

This chain links TRBV7-2 with TRBJ1-6; a possible D gene is TRBD1 (6 bases). This CDR3 has 13 amino acids. Germline CDR1 and CDR2: SGHTA and FQGNSA. V lost 5 bases to trimming and J lost 11 bases, with 13 bases between them. The CDR3 DNA reads as TGTGCCAGCAGCCCACAGGGAGCGGCACCCCTCCACTTT. Encoded protein: CASSPQGAAPLHF.